This T cell receptor beta chain originates from a study of T-cell memory formation after mild COVID-19. General observations from the study: There was a balanced CD4/CD8 profile in clones contracting day 15 to 85, and later expanders leaned CD4+.

This clonotype has only a few counts. The antigen is unknown. Each CDR3 protein is one row after TCRdb ran MiXCR on the 5' RACE reads. The table has about 410,000 distinct CDR3 sequences, roughly 17% seen once. V shed 6 bases, J shed 0 bases, and the junction held 10 bases outside the gene matches. This CDR3 contains 16 residues. V gene TRBV12-3 or TRBV12-4 combines with J gene TRBJ2-5, with 7 bases matching TRBD1. The source material was PBMCs or a T cell subset sorted from them (not recorded which). This clonotype originated in a man younger than 35 who had mild COVID-19 (a few samples of this study predate the infection). Cell type and time point are not known. DNA of the CDR3: TGTGCCAGCAGCAATGACAGGGCAAATTACCAAGAGACCCAGTACTTC. Protein sequence: CASSNDRANYQETQYF.